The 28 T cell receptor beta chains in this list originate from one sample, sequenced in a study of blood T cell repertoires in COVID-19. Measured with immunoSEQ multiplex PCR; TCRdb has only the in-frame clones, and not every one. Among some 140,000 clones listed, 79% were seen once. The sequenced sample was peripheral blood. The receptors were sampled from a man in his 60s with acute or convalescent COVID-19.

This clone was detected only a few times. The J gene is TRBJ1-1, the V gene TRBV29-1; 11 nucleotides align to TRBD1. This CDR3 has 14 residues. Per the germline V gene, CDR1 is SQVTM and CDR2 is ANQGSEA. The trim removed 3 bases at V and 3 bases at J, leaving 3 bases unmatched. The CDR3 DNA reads TGCAGCGTTGAGGGGACAGGGGGGGACACTGAAGCTTTCTTT. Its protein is CSVEGTGGDTEAFF.

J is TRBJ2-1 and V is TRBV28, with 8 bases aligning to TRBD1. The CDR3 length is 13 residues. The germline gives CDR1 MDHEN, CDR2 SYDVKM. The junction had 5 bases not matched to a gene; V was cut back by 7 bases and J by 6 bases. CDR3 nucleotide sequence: TGTGCCAGCATCCGCACAGGGGGCAATGAGCAGTTCTTC. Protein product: CASIRTGGNEQFF. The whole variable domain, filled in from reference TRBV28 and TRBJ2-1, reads DVKVTQSSRYLVKRTGEKVFLECVQDMDHENMFWYRQDPGLGLRLIYFSYDVKMKEKGDIPEGYSVSREKKERFSLILESASTNQTSMYLCASIRTGGNEQFFGPGTRLTVL.

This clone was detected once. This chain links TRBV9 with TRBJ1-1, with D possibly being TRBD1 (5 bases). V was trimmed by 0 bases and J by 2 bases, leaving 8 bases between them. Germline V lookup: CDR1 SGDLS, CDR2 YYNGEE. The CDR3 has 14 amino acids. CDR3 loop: CASSVGRTNTEAFF. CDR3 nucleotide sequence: TGTGCCAGCAGCGTAGGCCGGACAAACACTGAAGCTTTCTTT.

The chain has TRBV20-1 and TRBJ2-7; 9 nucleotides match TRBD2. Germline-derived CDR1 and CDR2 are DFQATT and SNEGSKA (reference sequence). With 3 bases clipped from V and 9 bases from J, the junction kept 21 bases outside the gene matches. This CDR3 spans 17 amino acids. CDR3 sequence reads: CSASGSRWEAGGGVQYF. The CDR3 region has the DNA TGCAGTGCTAGTGGATCCCGGTGGGAAGCGGGAGGTGGCGTGCAGTACTTC.

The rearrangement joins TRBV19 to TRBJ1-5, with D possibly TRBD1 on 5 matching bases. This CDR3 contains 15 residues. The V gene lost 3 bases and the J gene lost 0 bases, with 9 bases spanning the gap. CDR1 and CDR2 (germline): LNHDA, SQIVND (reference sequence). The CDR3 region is CASSMQGNSNQPQHF. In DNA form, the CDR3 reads TGTGCCAGTAGTATGCAGGGCAATAGCAATCAGCCCCAGCATTTT.

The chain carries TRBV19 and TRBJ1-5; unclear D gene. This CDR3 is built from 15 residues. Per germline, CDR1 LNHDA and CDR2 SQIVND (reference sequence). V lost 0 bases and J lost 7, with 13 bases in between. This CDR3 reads CASSIDALEYQPQHF. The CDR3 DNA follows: TGTGCCAGTAGTATAGATGCATTAGAGTACCAGCCCCAGCATTTT.

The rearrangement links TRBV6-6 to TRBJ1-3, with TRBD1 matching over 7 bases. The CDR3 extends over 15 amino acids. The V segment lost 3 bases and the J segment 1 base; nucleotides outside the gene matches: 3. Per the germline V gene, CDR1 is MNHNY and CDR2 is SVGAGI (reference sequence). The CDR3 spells CASSYPGGSGNTIYF. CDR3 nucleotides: TGTGCCAGCAGTTATCCAGGGGGGTCTGGAAACACCATATATTTT.

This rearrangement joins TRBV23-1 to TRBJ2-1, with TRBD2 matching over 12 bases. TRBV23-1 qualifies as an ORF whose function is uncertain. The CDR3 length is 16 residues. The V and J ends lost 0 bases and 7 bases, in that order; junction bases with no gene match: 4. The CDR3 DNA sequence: TGCGCCAGCAGTCAATCAGCTAGCGGGAGGGTAAATGAGCAGTTCTTC. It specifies CASSQSASGRVNEQFF.

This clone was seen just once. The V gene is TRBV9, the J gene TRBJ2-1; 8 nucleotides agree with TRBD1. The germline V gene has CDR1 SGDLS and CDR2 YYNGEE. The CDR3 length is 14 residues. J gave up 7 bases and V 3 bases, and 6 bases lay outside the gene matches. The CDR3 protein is CASSAGGFGNEQFF. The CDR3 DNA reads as TGTGCCAGCAGCGCAGGGGGCTTTGGAAATGAGCAGTTCTTC.

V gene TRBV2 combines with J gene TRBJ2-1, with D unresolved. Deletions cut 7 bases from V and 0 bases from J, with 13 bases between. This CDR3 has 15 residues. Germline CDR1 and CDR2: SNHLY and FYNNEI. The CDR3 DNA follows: TGTGCCAGCAAGCTAGGCGGCCCCTCCTACAATGAGCAGTTCTTC. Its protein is CASKLGGPSYNEQFF.

This CDR3 is CASSWEARGVGEAFF. In DNA, the CDR3 is TGTGCCAGCAGCTGGGAGGCGAGGGGTGTTGGGGAAGCTTTCTTT. The genes are TRBV5-5 and TRBJ1-1, with a weak D call TRBD1 (5 bases). V was pared by 3 bases and J by 8 bases, with 20 bases between. Germline-derived CDR1 and CDR2 are SGHKS and YYEKEE (reference sequence). This CDR3 is built from 15 residues.

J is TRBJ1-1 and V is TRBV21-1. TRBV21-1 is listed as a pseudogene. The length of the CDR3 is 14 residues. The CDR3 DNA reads TGTGCCAGCAGCAAAGGGTGCTCGGGTACTGAAGCTTTCTTT. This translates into CASSKGCSGTEAFF.

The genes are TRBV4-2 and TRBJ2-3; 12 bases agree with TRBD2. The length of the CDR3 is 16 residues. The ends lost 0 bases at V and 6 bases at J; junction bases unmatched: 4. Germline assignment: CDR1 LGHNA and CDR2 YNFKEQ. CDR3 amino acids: CASSQEGLAGGDTQYF. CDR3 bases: TGTGCCAGCAGCCAAGAAGGCCTAGCGGGAGGGGATACGCAGTATTTT.

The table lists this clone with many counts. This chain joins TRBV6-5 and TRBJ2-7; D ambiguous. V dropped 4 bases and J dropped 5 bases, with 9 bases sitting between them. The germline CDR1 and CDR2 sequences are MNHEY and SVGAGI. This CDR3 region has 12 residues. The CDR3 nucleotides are TGTGCCAGCAGTTTTTCTACCCACGAGCAGTACTTC. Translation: CASSFSTHEQYF.

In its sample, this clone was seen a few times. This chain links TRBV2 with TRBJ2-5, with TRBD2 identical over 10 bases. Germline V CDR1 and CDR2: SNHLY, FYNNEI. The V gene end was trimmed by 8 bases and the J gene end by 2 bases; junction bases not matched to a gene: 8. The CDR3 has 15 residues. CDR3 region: CASGPSGRGQETQYF. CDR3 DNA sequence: TGTGCCAGCGGCCCTAGCGGGAGAGGGCAAGAGACCCAGTACTTC.

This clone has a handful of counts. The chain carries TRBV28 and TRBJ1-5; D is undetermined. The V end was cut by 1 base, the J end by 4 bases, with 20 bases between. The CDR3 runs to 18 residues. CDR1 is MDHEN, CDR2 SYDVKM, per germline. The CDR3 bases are TGTGCCAGCAGTTTATTCCTCCCACCAGCTAGCAAAAATCAGCCCCAGCATTTT. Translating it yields CASSLFLPPASKNQPQHF.

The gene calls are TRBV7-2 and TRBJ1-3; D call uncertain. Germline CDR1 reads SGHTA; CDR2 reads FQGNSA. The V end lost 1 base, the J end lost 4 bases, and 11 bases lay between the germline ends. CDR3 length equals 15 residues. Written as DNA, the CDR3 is TGTGCCAGCAGCTTAGACGGAGTGGAAGGAAACACCATATATTTT. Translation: CASSLDGVEGNTIYF.

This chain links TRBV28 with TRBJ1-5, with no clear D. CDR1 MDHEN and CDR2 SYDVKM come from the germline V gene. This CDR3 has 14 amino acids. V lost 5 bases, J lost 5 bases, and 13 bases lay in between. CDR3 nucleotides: TGTGCCAGCAGTCCTACCGGCGGATATCAGCCCCAGCATTTT. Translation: CASSPTGGYQPQHF.

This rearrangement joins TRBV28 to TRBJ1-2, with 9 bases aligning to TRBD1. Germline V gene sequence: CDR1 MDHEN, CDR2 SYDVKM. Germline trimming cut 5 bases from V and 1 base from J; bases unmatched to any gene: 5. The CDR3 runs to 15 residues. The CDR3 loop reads CASSRGQGGNYGYTF. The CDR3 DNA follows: TGTGCCAGCAGTCGGGGACAGGGTGGTAACTATGGCTACACCTTC.

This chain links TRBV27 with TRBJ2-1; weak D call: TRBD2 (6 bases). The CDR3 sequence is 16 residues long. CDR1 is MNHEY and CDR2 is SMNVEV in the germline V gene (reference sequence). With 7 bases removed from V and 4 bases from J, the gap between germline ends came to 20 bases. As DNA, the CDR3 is TGTGCCAGCACTGCCGGGGGAACTAGCCGTTACAATGAGCAGTTCTTC. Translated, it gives CASTAGGTSRYNEQFF.

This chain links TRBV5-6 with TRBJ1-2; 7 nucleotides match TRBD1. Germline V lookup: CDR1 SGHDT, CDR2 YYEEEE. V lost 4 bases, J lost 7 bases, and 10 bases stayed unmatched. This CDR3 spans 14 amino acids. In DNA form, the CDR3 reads TGTGCCAGCAGCCGACCTAACAGGGGTGGTGGCTACACCTTC. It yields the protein CASSRPNRGGGYTF.

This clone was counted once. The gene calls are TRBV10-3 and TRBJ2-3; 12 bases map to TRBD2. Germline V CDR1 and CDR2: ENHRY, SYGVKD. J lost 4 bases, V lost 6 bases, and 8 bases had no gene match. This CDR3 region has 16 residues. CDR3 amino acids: CAIRLAGGPGADTQYF. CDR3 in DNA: TGTGCCATCAGACTAGCGGGAGGCCCTGGGGCAGATACGCAGTATTTT.

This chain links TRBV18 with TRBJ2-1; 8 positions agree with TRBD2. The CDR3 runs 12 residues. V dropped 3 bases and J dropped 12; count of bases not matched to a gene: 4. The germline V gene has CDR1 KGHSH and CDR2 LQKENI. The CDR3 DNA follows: TGTGCCAGCTCACCCCGACTAGCGCTGCAGTTCTTC. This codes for CASSPRLALQFF. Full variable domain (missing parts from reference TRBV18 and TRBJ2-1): NAGVMQNPRHLVRRRGQEARLRCSPMKGHSHVYWYRQLPEEGLKFMVYLQKENIIDESGMPKERFSAEFPKEGPSILRIQQVVRGDSAAYFCASSPRLALQFFGPGTRLTVL.

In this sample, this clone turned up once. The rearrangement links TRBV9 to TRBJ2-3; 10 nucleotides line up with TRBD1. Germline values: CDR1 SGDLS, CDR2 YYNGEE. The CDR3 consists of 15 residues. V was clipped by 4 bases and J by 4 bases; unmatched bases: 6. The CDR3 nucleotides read TGTGCCAGCAGCCCGCGTGGGACAGGGGCAGATACGCAGTATTTT. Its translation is CASSPRGTGADTQYF. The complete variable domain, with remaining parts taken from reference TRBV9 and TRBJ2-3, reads DSGVTQTPKHLITATGQRVTLRCSPRSGDLSVYWYQQSLDQGLQFLIQYYNGEERAKGNILERFSAQQFPDLHSELNLSSLELGDSALYFCASSPRGTGADTQYFGPGTRLTVL.

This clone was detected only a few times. For the CDR3, the DNA is TGTGCCTGGATGGGAGGGAGGGAGACCCAGTACTTC. The encoded protein is CAWMGGRETQYF. This chain links TRBV30 with TRBJ2-5; TRBD2 aligns across 7 bases. CDR1 is GTSNPN and CDR2 is SVGIG in the germline V gene (reference sequence). The junction had 4 bases not matched to a gene; V was cut back by 4 bases and J by 5 bases. CDR3 length: 12 amino acids.

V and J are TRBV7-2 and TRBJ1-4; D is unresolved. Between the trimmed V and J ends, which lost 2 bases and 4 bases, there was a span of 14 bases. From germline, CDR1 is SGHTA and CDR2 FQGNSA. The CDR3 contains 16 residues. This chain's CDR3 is CASSLTSGIFNEKLFF. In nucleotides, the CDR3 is TGTGCCAGCAGCTTAACGTCCGGGATTTTTAATGAAAAACTGTTTTTT.

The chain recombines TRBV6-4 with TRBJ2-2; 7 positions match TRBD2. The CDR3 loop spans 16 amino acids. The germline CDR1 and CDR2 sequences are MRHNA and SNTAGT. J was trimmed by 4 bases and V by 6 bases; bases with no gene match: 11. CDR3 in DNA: TGTGCCAGCAGCCCCCGAGGCGGGAGTCTCACCGGGGAGCTGTTTTTT. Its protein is CASSPRGGSLTGELFF.

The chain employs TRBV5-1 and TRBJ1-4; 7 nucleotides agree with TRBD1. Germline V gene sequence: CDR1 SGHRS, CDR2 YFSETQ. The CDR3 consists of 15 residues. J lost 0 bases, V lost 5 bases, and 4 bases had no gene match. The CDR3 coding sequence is TGCGCCAGCAGGCCGACAGGGACAACTAATGAAAAACTGTTTTTT. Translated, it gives CASRPTGTTNEKLFF.